The 17 T cell receptor beta chains presented below share a single source sample, sequenced in a study of blood T cell repertoires in COVID-19. The data were produced by immunoSEQ multiplex PCR, yet TCRdb's version contains in-frame clones alone and is incomplete. This table holds about 320,000 clones, approximately 85% found once. The sequenced sample consisted of peripheral blood. These receptors were collected from a human donor in a cohort sampled during active COVID-19.

The J gene is TRBJ1-1, the V gene TRBV5-1; D uncertain. The CDR3 loop spans 14 amino acids. Germline CDR1 SGHRS, CDR2 YFSETQ. The ends were cut back, 7 bases at V and 5 bases at J, with 18 bases in the middle. In DNA, the CDR3 is TGCGCCAGCCTTCCGACCGCGGGGAGTACTGAAGCTTTCTTT. It translates to CASLPTAGSTEAFF.

The chain combines TRBV7-3 with TRBJ2-2, with TRBD1 matching over 8 bases. Germline CDR1 reads SGHTA; CDR2 reads FQGTGA. Trimming took 4 bases from V and 7 from J; bases not matched to a gene: 8. CDR3 size: 15 residues. This CDR3 is CASSSDRALGGELFF. The CDR3 coding sequence is TGTGCCAGCAGCTCGGACAGGGCCCTTGGCGGGGAGCTGTTTTTT.

The gene calls are TRBV27 and TRBJ2-7; tentative D call: TRBD2 (5 bases). Germline CDR1 MNHEY, CDR2 SMNVEV (reference sequence). The CDR3 length is 13 residues. V was shortened by 3 bases and J by 5 bases, with 11 bases between the two germline ends. CDR3 coding DNA: TGTGCCAGCAGTTTGAGGGAAGGGAACGAGCAGTACTTC. Protein sequence: CASSLREGNEQYF.

The gene calls are TRBV3-1 (or the pseudogene TRBV3-2) and TRBJ1-1; D possibly corresponds to TRBD1 (6 bases). The CDR3 length is 17 residues. The V gene lost 0 bases and the J gene lost 1 base, with 15 bases spanning the gap. Germline CDR1 reads LGHDT; CDR2 reads YNNKEL (reference sequence). The CDR3 DNA is TGTGCCAGCAGCCAAGAGATTTATGGGACACCGAACACTGAAGCTTTCTTT. Encoded protein: CASSQEIYGTPNTEAFF.

This clone was seen a handful of times. This chain links TRBV2 with TRBJ1-1; 7 positions agree with TRBD1. The CDR3 length is 13 residues. V shed 6 bases and J 3 bases; nucleotides not matched to a gene: 4. Germline CDR1 and CDR2: SNHLY and FYNNEI. The CDR3 region has the DNA TGTGCCAGCAGGCAGGGGGTACACACTGAAGCTTTCTTT. Its protein product is CASRQGVHTEAFF. The full variable domain, rest sourced from reference TRBV2 and TRBJ1-1, is EPEVTQTPSHQVTQMGQEVILRCVPISNHLYFYWYRQILGQKVEFLVSFYNNEISEKSEIFDDQFSVERPDGSNFTLKIRSTKLEDSAMYFCASRQGVHTEAFFGQGTRLTVV.

The CDR3 spells CASSSTMRQGPYEQYF. The CDR3 DNA reads TGTGCCAGCAGCTCAACTATGAGACAGGGGCCCTACGAGCAGTACTTC. The gene calls are TRBV7-9 and TRBJ2-7; TRBD1 matches 8 bases. Germline CDR1 SEHNR, CDR2 FQNEAQ (reference sequence). The CDR3 covers 16 residues. Germline trimming cut 4 bases from V and 2 bases from J; bases unmatched to any gene: 10.

The V gene is TRBV11-3, the J gene TRBJ2-1; TRBD1 aligns across 11 bases. CDR1 and CDR2 (germline): SGHNT, YENEEA. This CDR3 is 16 amino acids long. V was clipped by 5 bases and J by 9 bases; unmatched bases: 12. CDR3 DNA: TGTGCCAGCAGCGGACCCGGGACAGGGGGTTCGCGTGAGCAGTTCTTC. This gives the protein CASSGPGTGGSREQFF. The variable domain in full, completed from reference TRBV11-3 and TRBJ2-1, reads EAGVVQSPRYKIIEKKQPVAFWCNPISGHNTLYWYLQNLGQGPELLIRYENEEAVDDSQLPKDRFSAERLKGVDSTLKIQPAELGDSAVYLCASSGPGTGGSREQFFGPGTRLTVL.

The gene calls are TRBV7-9 and TRBJ1-1; D is ambiguous. V lost 2 bases and J 5 bases, leaving 6 bases between the germline ends. The CDR3 length is 12 residues. CDR1 SEHNR and CDR2 FQNEAQ come from the germline V gene (reference sequence). CDR3 nucleotides: TGTGCCAGCAGCTTAATTGCGACTGAAGCTTTCTTT. Translated, it gives CASSLIATEAFF.

The rearrangement uses TRBV7-9 and TRBJ1-1; tentative D call: TRBD1 (5 bases). The V end lost 3 bases, the J end lost 8 bases, and 19 bases lay between the germline ends. The CDR3 is 15 residues long. Germline values: CDR1 SEHNR, CDR2 FQNEAQ (reference sequence). CDR3 DNA: TGTGCCAGCAGCTTTAGTTTCCAATGGGGCAGCGAAGCTTTCTTT. The encoded protein is CASSFSFQWGSEAFF. The full variable domain, its missing parts supplied by reference TRBV7-9 and TRBJ1-1, is DTGVSQNPRHKITKRGQNVTFRCDPISEHNRLYWYRQTLGQGPEFLTYFQNEAQLEKSRLLSDRFSAERPKGSFSTLEIQRTEQGDSAMYLCASSFSFQWGSEAFFGQGTRLTVV.

The chain combines TRBV5-1 with TRBJ1-1; TRBD1 might be the D (5 bases). In germline, CDR1 is SGHRS, CDR2 YFSETQ. Trimming cost V 4 bases and J 0 bases, with 10 bases left between them. This CDR3 has 14 amino acids. CDR3 amino acids: CASSPGVMNTEAFF. The DNA for the CDR3 is TGCGCCAGCAGCCCGGGGGTCATGAACACTGAAGCTTTCTTT. Based on the CDR3 plus reference TRBV5-1 and TRBJ1-1, the full variable domain is KAGVTQTPRYLIKTRGQQVTLSCSPISGHRSVSWYQQTPGQGLQFLFEYFSETQRNKGNFPGRFSGRQFSNSRSEMNVSTLELGDSALYLCASSPGVMNTEAFFGQGTRLTVV.

The chain has TRBV7-9 and TRBJ1-5; D may be TRBD1 (6 bases). Germline-derived CDR1 and CDR2 are SEHNR and FQNEAQ (reference sequence). The CDR3 totals 15 residues. Trimming took off 5 bases at V and 6 bases at J, with 17 bases between the two ends. The DNA for the CDR3 is TGTGCCAGCAGCCCGTCGTCGTCAGGGGTTCAGCCCCAGCATTTT. As protein: CASSPSSSGVQPQHF.

The J gene is TRBJ1-3, the V gene TRBV12-3 or TRBV12-4, with D possibly TRBD1 on 6 matching bases. Trimming took off 11 bases at V and 3 bases at J, with 14 bases between the two ends. The CDR3 spans 13 residues. CDR3 amino acids: CALRGFSGNTIYF. As DNA, the CDR3 is TGTGCCCTTAGGGGGTTCAGTGGAAACACCATATATTTT.

The J gene is TRBJ2-3, the V gene TRBV3-1 (or the pseudogene TRBV3-2); D possibly corresponds to TRBD1 (6 bases). Germline assignment: CDR1 LGHDT and CDR2 YNNKEL (reference sequence). The CDR3 is 14 residues long. V was pared by 3 bases and J by 1 base, with 8 bases between. CDR3 coding DNA: TGTGCCAGCAGCCACCACAGGGGCACAGATACGCAGTATTTT. It codes for CASSHHRGTDTQYF.

This clone was observed once. The rearrangement uses TRBV12-5 and TRBJ2-2, with D perhaps TRBD2 (7 bases). V was trimmed by 6 bases and J by 4 bases, leaving 15 bases between them. Germline V CDR1 and CDR2: LGHNT, FRNRAP. The CDR3 covers 15 residues. The CDR3 reads CASGLRGGGTGELFF. CDR3 nucleotide sequence: TGTGCTAGTGGCCTCCGGGGAGGGGGCACCGGGGAGCTGTTTTTT.

This clone showed up just a few times. V gene TRBV4-2 combines with J gene TRBJ1-2, with D perhaps TRBD1 (5 bases). The CDR3 is 15 amino acids. Germline V gene data show CDR1 as LGHNA and CDR2 as YNFKEQ. Deletions cut 3 bases from V and 8 bases from J, with 19 bases between. Written as DNA, the CDR3 is TGTGCCAGCAGCCAGCCTTCTGGGGAGGGACGGGGCTACACCTTC. It codes for CASSQPSGEGRGYTF.

The rearrangement joins TRBV7-9 to TRBJ1-3; 9 bases are shared with TRBD1. CDR3 length equals 14 residues. CDR1 and CDR2 (germline): SEHNR, FQNEAQ (reference sequence). The J segment lost 9 bases and the V segment lost 3 bases, leaving 6 bases of the junction unmatched. The CDR3 DNA sequence: TGTGCCAGCAGCTTTCTGGGACAGGGTTTCACCATATATTTT. It yields the protein CASSFLGQGFTIYF.

The V call is TRBV12-5, the J call TRBJ1-2; D ambiguous. Per germline, CDR1 LGHNT and CDR2 FRNRAP. The CDR3 spans 15 residues. The V gene lost 1 base and the J gene lost 1 base, with 10 bases spanning the gap. DNA for the CDR3: TGTGCTAGTGGTTTGGGACATGCATTTAACTATGGCTACACCTTC. Translating gives CASGLGHAFNYGYTF.